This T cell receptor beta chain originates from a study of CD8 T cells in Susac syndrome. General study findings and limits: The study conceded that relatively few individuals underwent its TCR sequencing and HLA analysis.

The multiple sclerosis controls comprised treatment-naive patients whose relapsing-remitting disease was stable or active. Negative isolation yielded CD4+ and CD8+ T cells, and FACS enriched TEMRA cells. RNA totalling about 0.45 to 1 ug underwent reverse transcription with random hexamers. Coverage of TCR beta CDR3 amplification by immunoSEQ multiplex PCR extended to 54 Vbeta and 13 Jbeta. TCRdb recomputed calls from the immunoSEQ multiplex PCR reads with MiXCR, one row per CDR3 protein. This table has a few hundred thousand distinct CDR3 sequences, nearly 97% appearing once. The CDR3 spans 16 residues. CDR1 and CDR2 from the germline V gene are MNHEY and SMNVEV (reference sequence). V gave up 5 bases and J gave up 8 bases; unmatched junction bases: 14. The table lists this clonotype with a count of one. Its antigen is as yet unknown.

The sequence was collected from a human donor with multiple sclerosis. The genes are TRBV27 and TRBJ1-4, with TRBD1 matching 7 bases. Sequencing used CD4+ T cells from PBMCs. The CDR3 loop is CASSPHRGRGEEKLFF. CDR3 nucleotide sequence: TGTGCCAGCAGTCCCCACAGGGGCCGAGGGGAGGAAAAACTGTTTTTT.